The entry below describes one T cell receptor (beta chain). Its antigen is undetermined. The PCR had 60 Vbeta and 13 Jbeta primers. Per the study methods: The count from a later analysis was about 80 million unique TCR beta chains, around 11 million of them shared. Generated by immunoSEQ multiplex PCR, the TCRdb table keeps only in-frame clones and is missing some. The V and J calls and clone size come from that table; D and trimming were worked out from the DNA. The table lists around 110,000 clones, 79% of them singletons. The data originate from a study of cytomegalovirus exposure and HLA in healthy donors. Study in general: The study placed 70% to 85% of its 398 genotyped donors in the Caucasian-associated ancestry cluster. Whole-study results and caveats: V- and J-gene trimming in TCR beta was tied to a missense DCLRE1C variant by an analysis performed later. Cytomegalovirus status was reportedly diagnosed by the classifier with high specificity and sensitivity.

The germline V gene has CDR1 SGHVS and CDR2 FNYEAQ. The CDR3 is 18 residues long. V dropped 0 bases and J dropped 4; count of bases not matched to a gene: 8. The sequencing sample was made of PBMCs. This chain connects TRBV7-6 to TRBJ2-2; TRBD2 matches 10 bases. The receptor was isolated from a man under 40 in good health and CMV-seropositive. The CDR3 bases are TGTGCCAGCAGCTTAGCCGTGAGCGGGAGGGTATCCACCGGGGAGCTGTTTTTT. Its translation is CASSLAVSGRVSTGELFF.